This T cell receptor beta chain was obtained from a study of blood T cell repertoires in COVID-19. This clone has only one observation. Germline V gene data show CDR1 as MDHEN and CDR2 as SYDVKM. The length of the CDR3 is 14 residues. The V segment lost 4 bases and the J segment 7 bases; nucleotides outside the gene matches: 4. Authors' data handling: Researchers report that nucleated cell counts were estimated from reference gene primer amplification. Only in-frame clones appear in the TCRdb table, and some are missing; sequencing was by immunoSEQ multiplex PCR. The D gene and trimming were derived from the DNA, and the V and J assignments and clone size from that table. The sample includes approximately 480,000 clones, about 85% of them seen just once.

The sequence was obtained from a woman between 18 and 29 years old who had recovered from COVID-19. This sequence joins TRBV28 and TRBJ1-4; 9 bases are shared with TRBD1. The sample comprised PBMCs or T cells enriched from blood (not recorded which). The chain's CDR3 is CASSSGQGPEKLFF. CDR3 in DNA: TGTGCCAGCAGTTCAGGACAGGGGCCTGAAAAACTGTTTTTT. Full variable domain (outside the CDR3, taken from reference TRBV28 and TRBJ1-4): DVKVTQSSRYLVKRTGEKVFLECVQDMDHENMFWYRQDPGLGLRLIYFSYDVKMKEKGDIPEGYSVSREKKERFSLILESASTNQTSMYLCASSSGQGPEKLFFGSGTQLSVL.